This is a list of T cell receptor beta chains from one sample in a study of blood T cell repertoires in COVID-19. The assay was immunoSEQ multiplex PCR, and TCRdb's table has in-frame clones only and misses some. The sample lists a few hundred thousand clones, about 91% occurring once. The material sequenced was PBMCs or T cells enriched from blood (not recorded which). Receptor source: a middle-aged woman who had recovered from COVID-19. The CDR3 runs from the conserved cysteine through the conserved F or W. D genes are given only for firm matches. Size values are once, few and many counts, or a class for expanded clones, and some rows have none.

>TRBV7-2|TRBD2|once|TRBJ2-7
TGTGCCAGCAGCTTAGCCCACGGAAGGTCTAGCGGGAGCTACGAGCAGTACTTC
CASSLAHGRSSGSYEQYF
>TRBV19|NA|NA|TRBJ2-3
TGTGCCAGTAGTATTGAGGCGGGCACAGATACGCAGTATTTT
CASSIEAGTDTQYF
>TRBV27|TRBD2|NA|TRBJ2-5
TGTGCCAGCAGTTTCGGTAGCGGGGTCCTGGGGACCCAGTACTTC
CASSFGSGVLGTQYF
>TRBV19|TRBD1|NA|TRBJ1-5
TGTGCCAGTAGTATGTTGGGACAGGGCCATAATCAGCCCCAGCATTTT
CASSMLGQGHNQPQHF
>TRBV29-1|NA|NA|TRBJ2-1
TGCAGCGGAGAGGTCGGAGGTTACAATGAGCAGTTCTTC
CSGEVGGYNEQFF
>TRBV28|NA|NA|TRBJ1-5
TGTGCCAGCAGTTTTGGACGGGGGAATCAGCCCCAGCATTTT
CASSFGRGNQPQHF
>TRBV7-8|TRBD2|NA|TRBJ2-4
TGTGCCAGCAGCTTGAGACTAGCGCACATTCAGTACTTC
CASSLRLAHIQYF
>TRBV19|TRBD2|once|TRBJ2-2
TGTGCCAGTAGTATAGATGGTAGCGGGGGGACGAACACCGGGGAGCTGTTTTTT
CASSIDGSGGTNTGELFF
>TRBV6-2/TRBV6-3|TRBD1|NA|TRBJ1-5
TGTGCCAGCAGTTCCTGGTCACGACAGGGGAAGAATCAGCCCCAGCATTTT
CASSSWSRQGKNQPQHF
>TRBV19|NA|NA|TRBJ1-5
TGTGCCAGTAGTATATTGAGGGAGCAGCCCCAGCATTTT
CASSILREQPQHF
>TRBV7-6|TRBD1|NA|TRBJ1-1
TGTGCCAGCAGCCGTGACAGGGGGCGGGTGAACACTGAAGCTTTCTTT
CASSRDRGRVNTEAFF
>TRBV2|NA|NA|TRBJ1-1
TGTGCCAGCAGGAGACAGCCGAACACTGAAGCTTTCTTT
CASRRQPNTEAFF
>TRBV29-1|TRBD2|NA|TRBJ2-1
TGCAGCGTACGACTAGCGGGAGGCAATGAGCAGTTCTTC
CSVRLAGGNEQFF
>TRBV5-1|NA|once|TRBJ2-1
TGCGCCAGCAGCTTGGTTACAGGGCTAAATGAGCAGTTCTTC
CASSLVTGLNEQFF
>TRBV11-3|NA|NA|TRBJ1-4
TGTGCCAGCAGCTTCGGGGGACGGGTAGCTAATGAAAAACTGTTTTTT
CASSFGGRVANEKLFF
>TRBV7-3|NA|NA|TRBJ2-1
TGTGCCAGCAGCTTAAGTGGGCCCGGTGAGCAGTTCTTC
CASSLSGPGEQFF
>TRBV25-1|NA|NA|TRBJ2-1
TGTGCCAGCAGTGAATTGAAAGGGGCGGGGTACAATGAGCAGTTCTTC
CASSELKGAGYNEQFF
>TRBV4-1|TRBD1|NA|TRBJ2-1
TGCGCCAGCAGCCAAGACAGGGGGCGCATAAATGAGCAGTTCTTC
CASSQDRGRINEQFF
>TRBV6-2/TRBV6-3|NA|NA|TRBJ1-2
TGTGCCAGCAGCCCTACAGGGACCCTTTATGGCTACACCTTC
CASSPTGTLYGYTF
>TRBV4-3|TRBD1|NA|TRBJ2-1
TGCGCCAGCAGCCTGGGACAGGGGGGAAATGAGCAGTTCTTC
CASSLGQGGNEQFF
>TRBV7-2|TRBD2|once|TRBJ2-5
TGTGCCAGCAGCTTAGGAGCCGTAGCGGGGGGCCAAGAGACCCAGTACTTC
CASSLGAVAGGQETQYF
>TRBV3-1/TRBV3-2|NA|NA|TRBJ2-5
TGTGCCAGCAGCCAAATTCTTCTAGGAGACGAGACCCAGTACTTC
CASSQILLGDETQYF
>TRBV21-1|NA|NA|TRBJ2-2
TGTGCCAGCAGCAAAGAAAAGACAGGGTATTGGGCGAACACCGGGGAGCTGTTTTTT
CASSKEKTGYWANTGELFF
>TRBV19|NA|NA|TRBJ2-3
TGTGCCAGTAGTTTGGCGGGACTCAGCACAGATACGCAGTATTTT
CASSLAGLSTDTQYF
>TRBV7-9|NA|NA|TRBJ1-5
TGTGCCAGCAGCTCCGAGGGACAATGGGATCAGCCCCAGCATTTT
CASSSEGQWDQPQHF
>TRBV27|NA|NA|TRBJ1-5
TGTGCCAGCAGTTTAGGAGGAGGGCGCGGCAATCAGCCCCAGCATTTT
CASSLGGGRGNQPQHF
>TRBV10-3|TRBD2|NA|TRBJ2-1
TGTGCCATCAGTGAGTGGGGGAGGACTAGCGGGGGGAGCTCCTACAATGAGCAGTTCTTC
CAISEWGRTSGGSSYNEQFF
>TRBV29-1|TRBD2|NA|TRBJ2-7
TGCAGCGTTGCTAGCGGGGGACCCTACGAGCAGTACTTC
CSVASGGPYEQYF
>TRBV27|TRBD1|NA|TRBJ2-7
TGTGCCAGCAGTATGACAGGGTACCCCACCCACGAGCAGTACTTC
CASSMTGYPTHEQYF
>TRBV30|NA|NA|TRBJ2-5
TGTGCCTGGAGTGTCGGGTCTTTAATACAAGAGACCCAGTACTTC
CAWSVGSLIQETQYF
>TRBV10-2|TRBD1|NA|TRBJ1-1
TGCGCCAGCATCAACTGGGACAGGGACGATAAGAACACTGAAGCTTTCTTT
CASINWDRDDKNTEAFF
>TRBV3-1/TRBV3-2|TRBD1|once|TRBJ1-3
TGTGCCAGCAGCCAATCGGGACAGGGATCTGGAAACACCATATATTTT
CASSQSGQGSGNTIYF
>TRBV29-1|TRBD1|NA|TRBJ1-5
TGCAGCGTCGGACAGGGAGCAGATCAGCCCCAGCATTTT
CSVGQGADQPQHF
>TRBV7-8|NA|NA|TRBJ1-1
TGTGCCAGCAGCTCCTTGACAGGAAAAAACACTGAAGCTTTCTTT
CASSSLTGKNTEAFF
>TRBV25-1|TRBD2|NA|TRBJ2-2
TGTGCCAGCACTCTAGCGGGGGATTTCACCGGGGAGCTGTTTTTT
CASTLAGDFTGELFF
>TRBV18|NA|NA|TRBJ2-2
TGTGCCAGCTCACCACTCCGGGCAGGGCAACACACCGGGGAGCTGTTTTTT
CASSPLRAGQHTGELFF
>TRBV7-3|TRBD1|NA|TRBJ1-1
TGTGCCAGCAGCGTGGGACAGGGTTACACTGAAGCTTTCTTT
CASSVGQGYTEAFF
>TRBV5-6|NA|NA|TRBJ2-1
TGTGCCAGCAGCTTGGAACCAGGGGCAGGGAATGAGCAGTTCTTC
CASSLEPGAGNEQFF
>TRBV4-3|NA|NA|TRBJ2-7
TGCGCCAGCAGCCAAGGGGGAGGCTACGAGCAGTACTTC
CASSQGGGYEQYF
>TRBV11-3|NA|NA|TRBJ2-3
TGTGCCAGCAGCTTACGGTCGGGAAGCACAGATACGCAGTATTTT
CASSLRSGSTDTQYF
>TRBV5-6|NA|NA|TRBJ1-1
TGTGCCAGCAGCTTGGTGGAGAAACTGAACACTGAAGCTTTCTTT
CASSLVEKLNTEAFF
>TRBV7-9|NA|NA|TRBJ1-2
TGTGCCAGCAGCCCCCCTTGGAGTATCTATGGCTACACCTTC
CASSPPWSIYGYTF
>TRBV7-8|TRBD1|once|TRBJ1-5
TGTGCCAGCAGCCCGCGGGGCAGGGGGATCGAACCCCAGCATTTT
CASSPRGRGIEPQHF
>TRBV28|NA|NA|TRBJ1-1
TGTGCCAGCACCATCTCTCCGACAGGTGGGGCTTTCTTT
CASTISPTGGAFF
>TRBV30|NA|once|TRBJ1-3
TGTGCCTCCAGAGGGGGTCCGGGAAACACCATATATTTT
CASRGGPGNTIYF
>TRBV21-1|NA|NA|TRBJ2-4
TGTGCCAGCAGCAAAGAGCACAGGATATTAGCCAAAAACATTCAGTACTTC
CASSKEHRILAKNIQYF
>TRBV6-2/TRBV6-3|TRBD2|NA|TRBJ2-5
TGTGCCAGCAGTTACTCGAGGCTAGCGGGGGACCAAGAGACCCAGTACTTC
CASSYSRLAGDQETQYF
>TRBV21-1|NA|once|TRBJ2-7
TGTGCCAGCTTTCCCCACGGGACTAGCGGGAGGAAATCCTACGAGCAGTACTTC
CASFPHGTSGRKSYEQYF